This T cell receptor beta chain comes out of a study of blood T cell repertoires in COVID-19. Here immunoSEQ multiplex PCR was the method, and the copy in TCRdb shows in-frame clones only, minus some. The table lists about 47,000 clones, roughly 87% of them singletons. Germline lookup yields CDR1 MNHNS and CDR2 SASEGT. Trimming left V 0 bases short and J 6 bases short, with 12 bases between. The CDR3 covers 15 residues. This rearrangement joins TRBV6-1 to TRBJ1-5; D gene unclear. Input material: peripheral blood. This receptor was taken from an older woman with acute or convalescent COVID-19. Here the CDR3 reads CASSEAPVRGQPQHF. The CDR3 bases are TGTGCCAGCAGTGAAGCGCCAGTACGGGGTCAGCCCCAGCATTTT.